This T cell receptor (beta chain) emerged from a study of T cell responses to AZD1222 COVID-19 vaccine. General study points: The study found vaccine-associated CD4 TCRs spanning spike, dominant at 160-218 and 743-854. Donors were chiefly white British, with a greater number of females, and clonal diversity was perhaps underestimated. Reports say nearly half of spike-specific TCRs go after unmutated variant regions.

Method: immunoSEQ multiplex PCR; TCRdb's copy keeps in-frame clones and lacks some. The table includes under 150,000 clones, roughly 85% detected once. A remark on this clone: Its antigen is unidentified.

Material: peripheral blood, obtained on day 0 of MenACWY control vaccination. This TCR derives from an adult in good health.

The CDR3 nucleotides read TGTGCCAGCAGTGATTCCCAGGGCACAGATACGCAGTATTTT. Translated: CASSDSQGTDTQYF. The chain carries TRBV2 and TRBJ2-3; D ambiguous. Germline V gene data show CDR1 as SNHLY and CDR2 as FYNNEI. V was pared by 3 bases and J by 1 base, with 8 bases between. The CDR3 extends over 14 amino acids.